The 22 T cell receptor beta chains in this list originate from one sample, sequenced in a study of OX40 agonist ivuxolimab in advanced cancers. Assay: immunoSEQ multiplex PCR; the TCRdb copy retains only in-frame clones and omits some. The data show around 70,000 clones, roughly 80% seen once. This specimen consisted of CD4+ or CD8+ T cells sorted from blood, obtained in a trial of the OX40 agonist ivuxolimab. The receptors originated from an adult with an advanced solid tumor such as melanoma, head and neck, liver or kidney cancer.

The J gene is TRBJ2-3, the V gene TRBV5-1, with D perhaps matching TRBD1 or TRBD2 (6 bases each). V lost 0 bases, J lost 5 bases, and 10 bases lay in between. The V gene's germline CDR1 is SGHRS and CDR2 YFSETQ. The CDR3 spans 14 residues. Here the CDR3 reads CASSLVGGRDTQYF. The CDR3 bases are TGCGCCAGCAGCTTGGTAGGGGGGAGAGATACGCAGTATTTT.

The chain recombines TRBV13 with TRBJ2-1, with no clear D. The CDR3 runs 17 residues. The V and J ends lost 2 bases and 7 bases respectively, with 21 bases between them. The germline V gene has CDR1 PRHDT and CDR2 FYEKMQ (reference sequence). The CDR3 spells CASSLKGVAARRNEQFF. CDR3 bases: TGTGCCAGCAGCTTAAAGGGCGTTGCCGCTCGGCGGAATGAGCAGTTCTTC.

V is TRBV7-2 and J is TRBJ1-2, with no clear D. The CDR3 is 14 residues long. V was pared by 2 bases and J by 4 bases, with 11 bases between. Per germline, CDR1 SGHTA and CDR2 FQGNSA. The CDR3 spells CASSLSQISYGYTF. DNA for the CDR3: TGTGCCAGCAGCTTAAGCCAGATATCCTATGGCTACACCTTC.

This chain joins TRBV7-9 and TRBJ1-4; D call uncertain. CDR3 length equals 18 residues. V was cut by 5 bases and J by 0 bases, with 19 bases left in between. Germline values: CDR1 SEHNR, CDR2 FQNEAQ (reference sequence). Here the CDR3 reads CASSPRPLDWATNEKLFF. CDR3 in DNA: TGTGCCAGCAGCCCTCGACCCCTAGACTGGGCAACTAATGAAAAACTGTTTTTT.

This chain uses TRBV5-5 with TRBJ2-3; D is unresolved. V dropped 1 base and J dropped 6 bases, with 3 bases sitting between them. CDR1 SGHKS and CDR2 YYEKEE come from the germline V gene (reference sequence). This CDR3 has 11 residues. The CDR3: CASSLSDTQYF. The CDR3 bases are TGTGCCAGCAGCTTGTCTGATACGCAGTATTTT.

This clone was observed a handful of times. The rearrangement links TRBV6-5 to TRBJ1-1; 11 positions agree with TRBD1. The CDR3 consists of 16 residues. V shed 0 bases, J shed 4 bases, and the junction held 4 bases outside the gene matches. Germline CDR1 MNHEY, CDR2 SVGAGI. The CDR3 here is CASSYSGGTGGTEAFF. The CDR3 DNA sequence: TGTGCCAGCAGTTACTCGGGGGGGACAGGGGGCACTGAAGCTTTCTTT.

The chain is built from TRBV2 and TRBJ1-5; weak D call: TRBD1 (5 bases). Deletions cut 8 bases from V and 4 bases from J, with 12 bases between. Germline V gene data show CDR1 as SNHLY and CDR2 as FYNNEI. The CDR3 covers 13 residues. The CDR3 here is CASHRDRNQPQHF. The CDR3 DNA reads TGTGCCAGCCACCGGGACCGAAATCAGCCCCAGCATTTT.

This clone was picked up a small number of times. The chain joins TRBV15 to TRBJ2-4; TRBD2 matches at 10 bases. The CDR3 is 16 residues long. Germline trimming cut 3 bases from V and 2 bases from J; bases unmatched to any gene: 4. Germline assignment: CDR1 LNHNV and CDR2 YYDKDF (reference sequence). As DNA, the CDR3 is TGTGCCACCAGCAGGGGGACTAGCGAAACCAAAAACATTCAGTACTTC. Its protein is CATSRGTSETKNIQYF. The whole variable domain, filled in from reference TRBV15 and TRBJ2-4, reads DAMVIQNPRYQVTQFGKPVTLSCSQTLNHNVMYWYQQKSSQAPKLLFHYYDKDFNNEADTPDNFQSRRPNTSFCFLDIRSPGLGDTAMYLCATSRGTSETKNIQYFGAGTRLSVL.

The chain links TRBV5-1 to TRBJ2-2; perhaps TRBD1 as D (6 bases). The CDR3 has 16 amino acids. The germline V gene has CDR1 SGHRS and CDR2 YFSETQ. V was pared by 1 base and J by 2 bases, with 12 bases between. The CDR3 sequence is CASSLWAGANTGELFF. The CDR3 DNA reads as TGCGCCAGCAGCTTGTGGGCAGGGGCCAACACCGGGGAGCTGTTTTTT.

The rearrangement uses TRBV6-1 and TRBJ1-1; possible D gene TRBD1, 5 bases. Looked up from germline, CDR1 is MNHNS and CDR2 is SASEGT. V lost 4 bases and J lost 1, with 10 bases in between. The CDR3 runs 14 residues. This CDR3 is CASSALGQNTEAFF. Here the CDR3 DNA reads TGTGCCAGCAGTGCCCTCGGACAGAACACTGAAGCTTTCTTT.

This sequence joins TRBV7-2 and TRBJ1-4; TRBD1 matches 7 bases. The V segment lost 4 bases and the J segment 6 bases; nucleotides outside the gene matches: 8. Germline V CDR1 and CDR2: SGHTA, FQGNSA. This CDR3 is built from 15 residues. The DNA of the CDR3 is TGTGCCAGCAGCTGGAAAGGGGGCTGGGATGAAAAACTGTTTTTT. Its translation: CASSWKGGWDEKLFF.

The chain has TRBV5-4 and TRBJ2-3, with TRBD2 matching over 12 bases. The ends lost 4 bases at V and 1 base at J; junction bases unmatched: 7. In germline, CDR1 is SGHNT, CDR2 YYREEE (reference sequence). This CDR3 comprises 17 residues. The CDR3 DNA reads TGTGCCAGCAGCCTGTCTAGCGGGGGGGCGGGCACAGATACGCAGTATTTT. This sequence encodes CASSLSSGGAGTDTQYF.

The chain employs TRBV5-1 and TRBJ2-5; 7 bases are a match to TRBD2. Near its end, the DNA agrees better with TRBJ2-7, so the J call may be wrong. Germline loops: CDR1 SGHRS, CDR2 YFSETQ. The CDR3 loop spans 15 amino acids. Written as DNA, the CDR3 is TGCGCCAGCAGCGTGGACGGGGACTACATATACGAGCAGTACTTC. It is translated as CASSVDGDYIYEQYF.

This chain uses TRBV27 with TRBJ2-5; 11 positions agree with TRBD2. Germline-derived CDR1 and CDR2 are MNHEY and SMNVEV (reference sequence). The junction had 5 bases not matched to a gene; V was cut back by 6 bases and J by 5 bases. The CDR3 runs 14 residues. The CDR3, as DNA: TGTGCCAGCAGACTAGCGGGAGAGGGGGAGACCCAGTACTTC. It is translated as CASRLAGEGETQYF.

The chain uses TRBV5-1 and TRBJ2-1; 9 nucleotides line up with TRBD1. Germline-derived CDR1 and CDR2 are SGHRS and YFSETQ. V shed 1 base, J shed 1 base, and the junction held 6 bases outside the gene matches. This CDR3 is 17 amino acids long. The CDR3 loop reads CASSLSWTGVSYNEQFF. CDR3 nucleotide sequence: TGCGCCAGCAGCTTGTCGTGGACAGGGGTGTCCTACAATGAGCAGTTCTTC.

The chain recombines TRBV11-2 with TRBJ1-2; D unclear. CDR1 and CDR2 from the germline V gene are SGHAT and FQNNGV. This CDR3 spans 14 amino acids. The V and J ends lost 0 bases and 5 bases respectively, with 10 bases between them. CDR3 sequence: CASSLDWSYYGYTF. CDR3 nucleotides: TGTGCCAGCAGCTTAGATTGGTCATATTATGGCTACACCTTC.

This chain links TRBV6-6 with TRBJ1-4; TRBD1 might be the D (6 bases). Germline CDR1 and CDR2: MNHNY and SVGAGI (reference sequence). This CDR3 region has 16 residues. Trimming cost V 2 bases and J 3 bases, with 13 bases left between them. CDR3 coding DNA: TGTGCCAGCAGTTACCCCTTTGGGGGCGCTAATGAAAAACTGTTTTTT. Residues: CASSYPFGGANEKLFF.

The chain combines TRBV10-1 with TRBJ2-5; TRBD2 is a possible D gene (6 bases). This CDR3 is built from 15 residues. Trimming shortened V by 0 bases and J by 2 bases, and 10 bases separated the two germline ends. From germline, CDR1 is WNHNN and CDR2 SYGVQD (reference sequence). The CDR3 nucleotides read TGCGCCAGCAGTGAGTCGGGACTTGGGCAAGAGACCCAGTACTTC. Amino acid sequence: CASSESGLGQETQYF.

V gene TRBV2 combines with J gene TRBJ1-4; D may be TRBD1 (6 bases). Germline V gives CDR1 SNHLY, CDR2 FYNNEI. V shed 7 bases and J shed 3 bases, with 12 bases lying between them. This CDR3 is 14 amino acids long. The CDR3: CASTYRAANEKLFF. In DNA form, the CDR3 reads TGTGCCAGCACCTACAGGGCGGCTAATGAAAAACTGTTTTTT.

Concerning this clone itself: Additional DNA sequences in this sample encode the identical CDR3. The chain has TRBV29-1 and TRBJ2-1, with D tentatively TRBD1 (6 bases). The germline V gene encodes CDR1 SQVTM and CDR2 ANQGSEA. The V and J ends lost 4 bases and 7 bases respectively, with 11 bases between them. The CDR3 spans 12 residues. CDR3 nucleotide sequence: TGCAGCGTTGGAGGGCAGGGGAATGAGCAGTTCTTC. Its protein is CSVGGQGNEQFF.

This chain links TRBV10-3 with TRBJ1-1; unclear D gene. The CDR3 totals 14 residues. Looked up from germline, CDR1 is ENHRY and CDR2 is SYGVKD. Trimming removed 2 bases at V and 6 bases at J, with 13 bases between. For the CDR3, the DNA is TGTGCCATCAGTGAGCCCAGCCGGAGCCCTGAAGCTTTCTTT. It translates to CAISEPSRSPEAFF.

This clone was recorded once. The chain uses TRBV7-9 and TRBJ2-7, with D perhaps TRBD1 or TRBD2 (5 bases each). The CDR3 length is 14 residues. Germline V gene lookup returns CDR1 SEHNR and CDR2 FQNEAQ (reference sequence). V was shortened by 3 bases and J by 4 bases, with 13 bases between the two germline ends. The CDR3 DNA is TGTGCCAGCAGCTTGGGACCAGCGTTGTACGAGCAGTACTTC. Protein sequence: CASSLGPALYEQYF.